Shown below are 18 T cell receptor beta chains from a single sample sequenced in a study of cytomegalovirus exposure and HLA in healthy donors. The PCR used 60 Vbeta and 13 Jbeta primers. Only in-frame clones appear in the TCRdb table, and some are missing; sequencing was by immunoSEQ multiplex PCR. The sample contains about 50,000 clones, around 80% of which appear only once. The sample taken for sequencing was PBMCs. The receptors come from a boy aged 5 to 17 in good health and CMV-seropositive.

The chain uses TRBV10-1 and TRBJ2-3; 10 bases are shared with TRBD2. Germline CDR1 reads WNHNN; CDR2 reads SYGVQD (reference sequence). The CDR3 is 16 residues long. V gave up 3 bases and J gave up 2 bases; unmatched junction bases: 5. CDR3 region: CASSDNSGGITDTQYF. The CDR3 nucleotides are TGCGCCAGCAGTGACAATAGCGGGGGGATCACAGATACGCAGTATTTT.

This chain uses TRBV10-1 with TRBJ1-2, with 7 bases that match TRBD1. CDR1 is WNHNN and CDR2 is SYGVQD in the germline V gene (reference sequence). The CDR3 contains 13 residues. V was clipped by 10 bases and J by 3 bases; unmatched bases: 8. For the CDR3, the DNA is TGCGCCACCACTATAGGGACAGACTATGGCTACACCTTC. It specifies CATTIGTDYGYTF.

The chain combines TRBV28 with TRBJ1-5, with a weak D call TRBD1 (5 bases). V lost 9 bases and J 6 bases, leaving 18 bases between the germline ends. Germline V gives CDR1 MDHEN, CDR2 SYDVKM. There are 14 residues in the CDR3. CDR3 in amino acids: CASTGFGPGQPQHF. CDR3 DNA: TGTGCCAGTACAGGTTTTGGGCCGGGTCAGCCCCAGCATTTT.

The chain joins TRBV5-1 to TRBJ2-2; 8 nucleotides align to TRBD2. The CDR3 runs 21 residues. Germline V gives CDR1 SGHRS, CDR2 YFSETQ. The V and J ends lost 2 bases and 5 bases, in that order; junction bases with no gene match: 23. CDR3 DNA sequence: TGCGCCAGCAGCTTTTCCCCTCAAGGCGTGCTCAGCGGGGGACCTACCGGGGAGCTGTTTTTT. It is translated as CASSFSPQGVLSGGPTGELFF.

The V and J genes are TRBV9 and TRBJ1-1; D is possibly TRBD1 (5 bases). CDR1 and CDR2 from the germline V gene are SGDLS and YYNGEE. The V gene lost 4 bases and the J gene lost 0 bases, with 13 bases spanning the gap. The CDR3 totals 15 residues. The CDR3 loop is CASSPNSRVNTEAFF. As DNA, the CDR3 is TGTGCCAGCAGCCCAAATTCCAGGGTGAACACTGAAGCTTTCTTT.

V and J are TRBV5-1 and TRBJ1-5; D not resolved. Germline V CDR1 and CDR2: SGHRS, YFSETQ. V dropped 4 bases and J dropped 0 bases, with 11 bases sitting between them. This CDR3 has 15 residues. CDR3 DNA sequence: TGCGCCAGCAGCATGGACGGTTATAGCAATCAGCCCCAGCATTTT. Its translation is CASSMDGYSNQPQHF.

This clone is a singleton in its sample. V and J are TRBV7-9 and TRBJ2-3; 10 bases are a match to TRBD1. The length of the CDR3 is 14 residues. With V trimmed by 10 bases and J by 2 bases, 6 bases remained unmatched. Germline values: CDR1 SEHNR, CDR2 FQNEAQ (reference sequence). In nucleotides, the CDR3 is TGTGCCACGGAGGACAGGGGGACCACAGATACGCAGTATTTT. It encodes CATEDRGTTDTQYF.

The chain carries TRBV7-9 and TRBJ2-1; 8 bases match TRBD1. There are 16 residues in the CDR3. The germline V gene has CDR1 SEHNR and CDR2 FQNEAQ (reference sequence). The V segment lost 4 bases and the J segment 5 bases; nucleotides outside the gene matches: 10. CDR3 region: CASSSHGTGPDNEQFF. CDR3 in DNA: TGTGCCAGCAGCTCCCACGGGACAGGCCCCGACAATGAGCAGTTCTTC.

This chain links TRBV7-8 with TRBJ1-1, with D uncertain. The V and J ends lost 3 bases and 0 bases respectively, with 17 bases between them. The germline V gene encodes CDR1 SGHVS and CDR2 FQNEAQ. The CDR3 totals 17 residues. The CDR3 DNA is TGTGCCAGCAGCTTGGTGGGTCTAGGATTTCTGAACACTGAAGCTTTCTTT. As protein: CASSLVGLGFLNTEAFF.

The chain is built from TRBV18 and TRBJ2-1; TRBD2 aligns across 7 bases. The CDR3 spans 16 residues. V dropped 5 bases and J dropped 9; count of bases not matched to a gene: 16. Germline-derived CDR1 and CDR2 are KGHSH and LQKENI. CDR3 sequence reads: CASSFPFGAGRGEQFF. DNA for the CDR3: TGTGCCAGCTCATTCCCCTTTGGAGCGGGGCGAGGTGAGCAGTTCTTC. Drawing the rest from reference TRBV18 and TRBJ2-1, the complete variable domain is NAGVMQNPRHLVRRRGQEARLRCSPMKGHSHVYWYRQLPEEGLKFMVYLQKENIIDESGMPKERFSAEFPKEGPSILRIQQVVRGDSAAYFCASSFPFGAGRGEQFFGPGTRLTVL.

The V gene is TRBV7-9, the J gene TRBJ2-1; 8 bases are shared with TRBD2. CDR1 is SEHNR and CDR2 is FQNEAQ in the germline V gene (reference sequence). V trimming: 4 bases; J trimming: 9 bases; junction bases outside the gene matches: 2. This CDR3 contains 12 residues. The CDR3 reads CASSYGTSEQFF. The DNA of the CDR3 is TGTGCCAGCAGCTACGGGACTAGTGAGCAGTTCTTC.

This chain joins TRBV6-1 and TRBJ1-2; tentative D call: TRBD1 (6 bases). CDR3 size: 13 residues. Germline CDR1 MNHNS, CDR2 SASEGT. V lost 6 bases to trimming and J lost 6 bases, with 14 bases between them. The CDR3 region is CASSPQGRDGYTF. The CDR3 coding sequence is TGTGCCAGCAGCCCCCAGGGGAGGGATGGCTACACCTTC.

This clone appeared a single time. The chain joins TRBV19 to TRBJ2-2; D not resolved. V gave up 8 bases and J gave up 2 bases, with 6 bases separating them. Per the germline V gene, CDR1 is LNHDA and CDR2 is SQIVND (reference sequence). The CDR3 is made up of 12 amino acids. The CDR3 DNA reads as TGTGCCAGTCACAGTAACACCGGGGAGCTGTTTTTT. It yields the protein CASHSNTGELFF.

This clone was observed a single time. This chain joins TRBV10-3 and TRBJ1-5, with a possible D match to TRBD1 (6 bases). The CDR3 totals 13 residues. Deletions cut 6 bases from V and 2 bases from J, with 8 bases between. Per germline, CDR1 ENHRY and CDR2 SYGVKD. CDR3: CAIRSGGNQPQHF. In DNA form, the CDR3 reads TGTGCCATCAGGTCAGGGGGCAATCAGCCCCAGCATTTT.

The table lists this clone with a count of one. J is TRBJ2-1 and V is TRBV6-6; 7 nucleotides match TRBD1. The CDR3 is 15 residues long. After removal of 7 bases from V and 5 bases from J, the junction contained 11 bases not matched to a gene. CDR1 and CDR2 from the germline V gene are MNHNY and SVGAGI (reference sequence). DNA for the CDR3: TGTGCCAGCAAGAGATTTGGACAGGCGAACAATGAGCAGTTCTTC. This encodes CASKRFGQANNEQFF.

This clone is a singleton in its sample. The chain is built from TRBV6-1 and TRBJ2-7, with D hard to call. This CDR3 region has 13 residues. V shed 1 base and J shed 3 bases, with 7 bases lying between them. CDR1 MNHNS and CDR2 SASEGT come from the germline V gene. The CDR3 bases are TGTGCCAGCAGTGAAGTCTATTACTACGAGCAGTACTTC. This gives the protein CASSEVYYYEQYF.

This clone showed up just a few times. The chain joins TRBV2 to TRBJ1-1, with a weak D call TRBD1 (6 bases). V gave up 5 bases and J gave up 7 bases, with 14 bases separating them. The CDR3 totals 13 residues. Per germline, CDR1 SNHLY and CDR2 FYNNEI. Here the CDR3 DNA reads TGTGCCAGCAGTATACAGGACAGAATTGAAGCTTTCTTT. It specifies CASSIQDRIEAFF.

This rearrangement joins TRBV6-5 to TRBJ2-7; 10 bases are shared with TRBD1. Germline assignment: CDR1 MNHEY and CDR2 SVGAGI. This CDR3 spans 15 amino acids. V was pared by 5 bases and J by 6 bases, with 10 bases of the junction left unmatched. The CDR3 region is CASSPQTGGDGEQYF. The CDR3 region has the DNA TGTGCCAGCAGTCCCCAGACAGGGGGCGACGGCGAGCAGTACTTC.